This TCR beta chain was profiled in a study of blood T cells in healthy people across ages. Germline V gives CDR1 LGHDT, CDR2 YNNKEL (reference sequence). V lost 5 bases and J 4 bases, leaving 12 bases between the germline ends. CDR3 length equals 13 residues. A second PCR, run for 7 to 11 cycles, used a sample-barcoded 5' primer plus a J-beta primer mix. TCRdb redid the calling of the 5' RACE reads with MiXCR, one entry per CDR3 protein. The repertoire holds about 970,000 distinct CDR3 sequences, with about 53% as singletons. Sequenced sample: blood. The receptor was isolated from a woman aged 60-75 years in good health. The rearrangement links TRBV3-1 to TRBJ2-7; D might be TRBD1 or TRBD2, each matching 5 bases. CDR3: CASSWDDSYEQYF. In DNA form, the CDR3 reads TGTGCCAGCAGCTGGGACGACTCTTACGAGCAGTACTTC.